The text below deals with one T cell receptor (beta chain). Its antigen is unknown. Germline V gene data show CDR1 as MRHNA and CDR2 as SNTAGT. The CDR3 is made up of 15 amino acids. These data belong to a study of CXCR3-negative and CXCR3-positive naive CD8 T cells. Study-level findings and limits: TRB CDR3s were more hydrophobic in CXCR3-positive than in CXCR3-negative naive cells. Memory CD8+ cells showed much lower diversity, while both naive subsets were comparably high.

Researchers prepared the TRB cDNA libraries using 5' RACE with UMI labels. From the 5' RACE reads, TCRdb lists one entry per CDR3 protein and no DNA. This specimen shows more than 75,000 distinct CDR3 sequences; the ten leading clones hold around 0.62%. The rearrangement links TRBV6-4 to TRBJ2-1; TCRdb picks TRBD2, but there is no DNA to check that call. Sequencing was done on a sample of naive CXCR3+ CD8+ T cells from blood. Subset denoted: CD45RO-CCR7+CD27+CD95- naive CD8+ T cells expressing CXCR3 (TNR3+). The sequence derives from a human donor in good health. Some clones in this sample may be carry-over from other donors' samples. The CDR3 reads CASSAGSGGANEQFF.